A selection of T cell receptor beta chains follows, all from one sample in a study of CD8 T cells in ankylosing spondylitis. TCRdb reprocessed the 5' RACE reads via MiXCR and lists one record per CDR3 protein. The profile shows some 700,000 distinct CDR3 sequences, roughly 19% of them singletons. The specimen was blood, either unsorted or a sorted T cell fraction (not recorded which). All receptors derive from a male donor with ankylosing spondylitis. CDR3s include the opening cysteine and the closing phenylalanine or tryptophan. Each record gives: J gene, V gene, D gene, clone size, CDR3 DNA, CDR3 protein. The D gene is left open where the match is weak. Clone size is not always given. Where it is, it says once, few, many or a class for expanded clones.

TRBJ2-3	TRBV6-4	TRBD2	.	TGTGCCAGCAGTCCCTCCCGCGGGGGTAGCACAGATACGCAGTATTTT	CASSPSRGGSTDTQYF
TRBJ2-3	TRBV3-1	.	once	TGTGCCAGCAGCCAACTGGGGAGATCTAGCACAGATACGCAGTATTTT	CASSQLGRSSTDTQYF
TRBJ2-2	TRBV20-1	TRBD2	many	TGCAGTGCTAGGCCCTGGACTAGCGGGCTCTACACCGGGGAGCTGTTTTTT	CSARPWTSGLYTGELFF
TRBJ2-1	TRBV10-3	TRBD1	many	TGTGCCATCAGTGATTGGCAGGGGGCCAATGAGCAGTTCTTC	CAISDWQGANEQFF
TRBJ1-6	TRBV4-3	.	.	TGCGCCAGCAGCCAAGATCTGGGGAGCTCCTATAATTCACCCCTCCACTTT	CASSQDLGSSYNSPLHF
TRBJ1-5	TRBV27	TRBD1	.	TGTGCCAGCAGGGACAGGGGGTTGATTCAGCCCCAGCATTTT	CASRDRGLIQPQHF
TRBJ1-5	TRBV7-9	.	.	TGTGCCAGCAGCTTAGCAGGGGTCGGCAATCAGCCCCAGCATTTT	CASSLAGVGNQPQHF
TRBJ1-1	TRBV6-1	.	few	TGTGCCAGCAGTCCCACGACAGCAATGAACACTGAAGCTTTCTTT	CASSPTTAMNTEAFF
TRBJ2-7	TRBV29-1	TRBD1	many	TGCAGCGTTGAAGGTCAGGGGGCCAACGAGCAGTACTTC	CSVEGQGANEQYF
TRBJ2-1	TRBV5-1	.	.	TGCGCCAGCAGCCCGATAAGCGGTCCTACTAGCTACAATGAGCAGTTCTTC	CASSPISGPTSYNEQFF
TRBJ1-2	TRBV7-9	TRBD1	.	TGTGCCAGCAGCCAAACAGCCAGGGGGCCTCACGACGGCTACACCTTC	CASSQTARGPHDGYTF
TRBJ2-1	TRBV20-1	TRBD2	few	TGCAGTGCTAGGGCTCTAGCGGGTTCCCCTCAGCAGTTCTTC	CSARALAGSPQQFF
TRBJ1-5	TRBV12-3/TRBV12-4	.	few	TGTGCCAGCAGTCCGGGGGGGGAAAATCAGCCCCAGCATTTT	CASSPGGENQPQHF
TRBJ2-1	TRBV6-5	.	.	TGTGCCAGCAGTTATTTTAACGGTTTGGATGAGCAGTTCTTC	CASSYFNGLDEQFF
TRBJ2-3	TRBV12-3/TRBV12-4	TRBD2	few	TGTGCCAGCTCCCCGGAGCGGGGGGTGACAGATACGCAGTATTTT	CASSPERGVTDTQYF
TRBJ2-4	TRBV29-1	.	few	TGCAGCTACCGCGGGGGCGCCAAAAACATTCAGTACTTC	CSYRGGAKNIQYF
TRBJ1-4	TRBV12-3/TRBV12-4	.	.	TGTGCCAGCAGTTTTACGGGGACCCGTCTTGAAAAACTGTTTTTT	CASSFTGTRLEKLFF
TRBJ2-5	TRBV12-3/TRBV12-4	TRBD2	.	TGTGCCAGCAGTTTAGTGCTAGCGGGGGACCAAGAGACCCAGTACTTC	CASSLVLAGDQETQYF
TRBJ2-7	TRBV7-2	.	few	TGTGCCAGCAGCTTAGGGCCTTGGGGCCAATACGAGCAGTACTTC	CASSLGPWGQYEQYF
TRBJ2-3	TRBV2	.	few	TGTGCCAGCAGTGATACTACGGCTAGCACAGATACGCAGTATTTT	CASSDTTASTDTQYF
TRBJ2-1	TRBV20-1	.	.	TGCAGTGCGATCTGGCCGTCCCAGGAGCAGTTCTTC	CSAIWPSQEQFF
TRBJ2-7	TRBV6-1	.	many	TGTGCCAGCAGTCCCGATATGGTCTACGAGCAGTACTTC	CASSPDMVYEQYF
TRBJ2-7	TRBV28	TRBD2	few	TGTGCCAGCAGTTCCGGGACTAGCGCCTACGAGCAGTACTTC	CASSSGTSAYEQYF
TRBJ2-3	TRBV12-3/TRBV12-4	TRBD2	once	TGTGCCAGCAGCGGACTAGCGGGGGGATTTTTCACAGATACGCAGTATTTT	CASSGLAGGFFTDTQYF
TRBJ2-1	TRBV29-1	.	.	TGCAGCGTTAAGGGGGGGCTTTCCTCCTACAATGAGCAGTTCTTC	CSVKGGLSSYNEQFF
TRBJ1-1	TRBV29-1	.	few	TGCAGCGTTTCAAGCGGGGGGCCGGGGGGCACTGAAGCTTTCTTT	CSVSSGGPGGTEAFF
TRBJ2-7	TRBV20-1	TRBD2	.	TGCAGTGCTAGACCCCTAGCGGGAGGGTACGAGCAGTACTTC	CSARPLAGGYEQYF
TRBJ2-7	TRBV6-1	TRBD1	once	TGTGCCAGCAGGAGCAGACAGGGGGCTTACGAGCAGTACTTC	CASRSRQGAYEQYF
TRBJ2-1	TRBV11-3	.	.	TGTGCCAGCAGCCAAGAGGTGTATGAGCAGTTCTTC	CASSQEVYEQFF
TRBJ2-5	TRBV3-1	TRBD2	few	TGTGCCAGCAGCCAAGTATTAGCGGGGGGCCAAGAGACCCAGTACTTC	CASSQVLAGGQETQYF
TRBJ1-1	TRBV5-1	.	.	TGCGCCAGCAGCTTTCAGATGGGACATTCGAACACTGAAGCTTTCTTT	CASSFQMGHSNTEAFF
TRBJ2-3	TRBV6-5	.	.	TGTGCCAGCAGTTACTCCCCGACAGCCCCTAGCACAGATACGCAGTATTTT	CASSYSPTAPSTDTQYF
TRBJ1-2	TRBV7-2	.	few	TGTGCCAGCAGCTTAGATACCGGCAGCCCATATGGCTACACCTTC	CASSLDTGSPYGYTF
TRBJ1-1	TRBV4-1	TRBD1	few	TGCGCCAGCAGCCAAGGGGTTATTATGAACAGGGGCAGCACTGAAGCTTTCTTT	CASSQGVIMNRGSTEAFF
TRBJ2-7	TRBV19	TRBD1	.	TGTGCCAGTAGTCCTCACCCCCGCGACAGGGGAGGAACCTACGAGCAGTACTTC	CASSPHPRDRGGTYEQYF
TRBJ2-5	TRBV12-3/TRBV12-4	.	few	TGTGCCAGCAGTTTTAGATTGGGGGGGGCGCGGGAGACCCAGTACTTC	CASSFRLGGARETQYF
TRBJ2-7	TRBV28	TRBD2	few	TGTGCCAGCAGACTAGCGGGAGGGTACTACGAGCAGTACTTC	CASRLAGGYYEQYF